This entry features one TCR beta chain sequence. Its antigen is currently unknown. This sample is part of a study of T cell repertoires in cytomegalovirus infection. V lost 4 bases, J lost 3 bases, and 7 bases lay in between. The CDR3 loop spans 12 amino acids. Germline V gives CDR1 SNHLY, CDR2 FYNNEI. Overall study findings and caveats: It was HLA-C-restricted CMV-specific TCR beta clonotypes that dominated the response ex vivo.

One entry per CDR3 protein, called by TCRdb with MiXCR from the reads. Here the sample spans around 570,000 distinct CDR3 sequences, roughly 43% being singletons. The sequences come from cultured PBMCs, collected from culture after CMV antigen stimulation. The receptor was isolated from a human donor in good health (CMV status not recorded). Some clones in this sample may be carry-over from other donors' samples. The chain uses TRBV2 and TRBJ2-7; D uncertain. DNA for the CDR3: TGTGCCAGCAGTGGCCGCCTCTACGAGCAGTACTTC. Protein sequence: CASSGRLYEQYF.